The entry below describes one T cell receptor (beta chain). The data belong to a study of control samples from healthy donors and cancer patients. Germline V gives CDR1 MRHNA, CDR2 SNTAGT. The CDR3 runs to 13 residues. Trimming cost V 6 bases and J 4 bases, with 9 bases left between them. Using immunoSEQ multiplex PCR, the repertoire was profiled, and TCRdb retains in-frame clones only, with some absent. The data hold some 49,000 clones, with approximately 94% observed a single time. This receptor was identified in a man younger than 45 with colorectal cancer. The V and J genes are TRBV6-4 and TRBJ2-2, with unresolved D. Material for sequencing was PBMCs. The DNA of the CDR3 is TGTGCCAGCAGCCTTCAGGCCACCGGGGAGCTGTTTTTT. It translates to CASSLQATGELFF.